This TCR beta chain was recovered during a study of blood T cell repertoires in COVID-19 (dated by TCRdb to the early 2020s). At the level of the whole study: Samples from collaborators originated in the United States, Italy and Spain and spanned both the acute and convalescent phases of COVID-19. The dataset comprised deeply sampled blood TCRbeta repertoires from subjects exposed to, actively infected with, or recovered from COVID-19. Where HLA class I and class II types were available, the types were taken from metadata supplied by the sample provider, not from assay-based typing. The prospective study material was composed of cDNA or gDNA derived from T cells, B-cell-depleted T cells, or PBMCs. A freely available public database, intended as a resource for researchers studying the immune response to SARS-CoV-2, is where the repertoires were released. Sample metadata almost always included a de-identified subject ID, COVID-19 status, age in years and sex. The samples were drawn from two sources: the first 160 participants of the ongoing ImmuneRACE study, and approximately 1,300 subjects contributed by 6 global collaborators. Results and caveats for the whole study, not just this receptor: Clinical and demographic metadata were provided uncurated, with the amount varying by source and participant.

In the case of this clone: The antigen this receptor binds is unknown. Base qualities are not recorded, but no much larger clone differs from it by a single base.

The collaborating institutions used their own protocols to collect whole blood in K2EDTA tubes. For TCRbeta analysis, collaborator samples were shipped as frozen whole blood, as isolated PBMCs, or as DNA extracted from either sample type. For this chain, trimming is 4 bases at the V end and 8 bases at the J end, and the number of junction bases without a gene match is 12. There are 16 amino acids in the CDR3, from cysteine to phenylalanine inclusive. Only the CDR3 part of the read is kept: 48 bases, read in frame from the first base. The germline V gene gives CDR1 as LGHNA and CDR2 as YNFKEQ. TCRbeta CDR3 regions were amplified from genomic DNA by means of the immunoSEQ Assay, a bias-controlled multiplex PCR. Regarding the original processing steps: The number of nucleated cells in each sample was estimated from the amplification of reference gene primers within the assay. To quantify the absolute abundance of each unique TCRbeta CDR3 rearrangement, sequence reads were collapsed and filtered. For each sample, productive Simpson clonality was calculated as the square root of Simpson's diversity index over productive rearrangements. This is the immuneACCESS table as TCRdb keeps it, with only in-frame sequences that have V and J called. A part of the clones is gone; compared with another copy, unresolved V genes explain less than half, and the rest is unexplained. For V, J and clone size, that table is used; D and trimming come from the DNA. This sample comprises under 25,000 clones, roughly 84% of them detected only once. Together, the top ten hold 48% of the sample.

The sequenced sample was peripheral blood. The TCR comes from an older man with acute or convalescent COVID-19. Recombination joined TRBV4-2 with TRBJ2-1, with 9 bases matching TRBD2. The CDR3 sequence is CASSRLGSGGPDEQFF. The base sequence is TGTGCCAGCAGCCGCTTGGGGAGCGGGGGGCCGGATGAGCAGTTCTTC.